This entry concerns a single T cell receptor (beta chain). TCRdb keeps only in-frame clones here, not all; method: immunoSEQ multiplex PCR. The sample lists 6,000 to 7,000 clones; 84% were seen once. The sample originates from a study of blood T cell repertoires in COVID-19. Germline V CDR1 and CDR2: SEHNR, FQNEAQ (reference sequence). CDR3 length: 14 amino acids. With 5 bases removed from V and 5 bases from J, the gap between germline ends came to 15 bases. V and J are TRBV7-9 and TRBJ2-5; weak D call: TRBD2 (5 bases). The material sequenced was peripheral blood. The TCR was taken from a human donor with active COVID-19. The donor label of this sample is uncertain. The CDR3 sequence is CASSPPEGRETQYF. Written as DNA, the CDR3 is TGTGCCAGCAGCCCCCCAGAGGGCCGGGAGACCCAGTACTTC. Full variable domain (remainder filled in from reference TRBV7-9 and TRBJ2-5): DTGVSQNPRHKITKRGQNVTFRCDPISEHNRLYWYRQTLGQGPEFLTYFQNEAQLEKSRLLSDRFSAERPKGSFSTLEIQRTEQGDSAMYLCASSPPEGRETQYFGPGTRLLVL.